This entry lists 21 T cell receptor beta chains sequenced from one sample in a study of radiotherapy plus CTLA-4 blockade in lung cancer. Some clones are missing from TCRdb's copy, which holds only in-frame ones; the method was immunoSEQ multiplex PCR. Of 90,000 to 100,000 clones listed, 85% to 90% are singletons. The sequencing used peripheral blood, collected from a patient treated with radiotherapy plus ipilimumab. These receptors all stem from a human donor with non-small cell lung cancer that progressed on radiotherapy plus ipilimumab.

The rearrangement joins TRBV19 to TRBJ1-2, with D perhaps matching TRBD1 (5 bases). Germline V CDR1 and CDR2: LNHDA, SQIVND (reference sequence). The CDR3 sequence is 14 residues long. V lost 5 bases, J lost 5 bases, and 15 bases lay in between. The CDR3 protein is CASSYRDRGYGYTF. In nucleotides, the CDR3 is TGTGCCAGTAGTTATAGGGACCGAGGATATGGCTACACCTTC. The variable domain in full, completed from reference TRBV19 and TRBJ1-2, reads DGGITQSPKYLFRKEGQNVTLSCEQNLNHDAMYWYRQDPGQGLRLIYYSQIVNDFQKGDIAEGYSVSREKKESFPLTVTSAQKNPTAFYLCASSYRDRGYGYTFGSGTRLTVV.

The chain is built from TRBV7-8 and TRBJ2-6; 9 bases line up with TRBD1. Germline V gene sequence: CDR1 SGHVS, CDR2 FQNEAQ. CDR3 length: 18 residues. Unmatched junction bases numbered 7, after V lost 4 bases and J lost 0 bases. CDR3: CASSSSRDRVSGANVLTF. For the CDR3, the DNA is TGTGCCAGCAGCTCGTCCCGGGACAGGGTCTCTGGGGCCAACGTCCTGACTTTC.

As to this clone: The same CDR3 can be traced to other DNA sequences in this sample. The chain employs TRBV11-3 and TRBJ2-7; no firm D call. V lost 1 base to trimming and J lost 4 bases, with 8 bases between them. The CDR3 runs to 13 residues. Germline loops: CDR1 SGHNT, CDR2 YENEEA. CDR3 loop: CASSLGPGYEQYF. The CDR3 DNA sequence: TGTGCCAGCAGCTTAGGTCCAGGTTACGAGCAGTACTTC.

The chain uses TRBV18 and TRBJ1-1; 9 bases align to TRBD1. With 3 bases clipped from V and 0 bases from J, the junction kept 5 bases outside the gene matches. This CDR3 spans 16 amino acids. Germline V gene lookup returns CDR1 KGHSH and CDR2 LQKENI. The CDR3 coding sequence is TGTGCCAGCTCACCGCGACAGGGGGGCATGAACACTGAAGCTTTCTTT. It is translated as CASSPRQGGMNTEAFF.

The chain is built from TRBV30 and TRBJ1-1; D unresolved. From germline, CDR1 is GTSNPN and CDR2 SVGIG (reference sequence). Trimming shortened V by 1 base and J by 3 bases, and 9 bases separated the two germline ends. The CDR3 runs to 13 residues. Here the CDR3 reads CAWSAGRDTEAFF. CDR3 sequence (DNA): TGTGCCTGGAGTGCTGGGCGGGACACTGAAGCTTTCTTT.

The chain combines TRBV7-9 with TRBJ1-2; perhaps TRBD1 as D (6 bases). The germline CDR1 and CDR2 sequences are SEHNR and FQNEAQ (reference sequence). This CDR3 has 13 residues. The V end lost 3 bases, the J end lost 2 bases, and 7 bases lay between the germline ends. The CDR3 spells CASSFGQNYGYTF. The CDR3 DNA sequence: TGTGCCAGCAGCTTTGGACAGAACTATGGCTACACCTTC.

The genes are TRBV5-1 and TRBJ2-3; possibly TRBD1 for D (6 bases). V was trimmed by 4 bases and J by 8 bases, leaving 14 bases between them. Germline V gene lookup returns CDR1 SGHRS and CDR2 YFSETQ. This CDR3 spans 13 amino acids. The CDR3 loop reads CASSVPGHPTQYF. DNA for the CDR3: TGCGCCAGCAGCGTACCGGGACACCCTACGCAGTATTTT.

This sequence joins TRBV2 and TRBJ2-1, with D unclear. The germline CDR1 and CDR2 sequences are SNHLY and FYNNEI. The CDR3 contains 13 residues. Trimming shortened V by 6 bases and J by 8 bases, and 14 bases separated the two germline ends. CDR3 in amino acids: CASSRLEGDEQFF. CDR3 sequence (DNA): TGTGCCAGCAGCCGCCTTGAAGGCGATGAGCAGTTCTTC.

J is TRBJ2-7 and V is TRBV15; 7 bases are shared with TRBD1. J lost 5 bases, V lost 1 base, and 8 bases had no gene match. The CDR3 totals 15 residues. Germline lookup yields CDR1 LNHNV and CDR2 YYDKDF (reference sequence). CDR3 loop: CATSRAGQLSHEQYF. CDR3 nucleotides: TGTGCCACCAGCAGAGCGGGACAGTTGAGCCACGAGCAGTACTTC.

The rearrangement uses TRBV9 and TRBJ1-2; D gene ambiguous. There are 13 residues in the CDR3. Trimming shortened V by 0 bases and J by 7 bases, and 10 bases separated the two germline ends. Germline assignment: CDR1 SGDLS and CDR2 YYNGEE. CDR3 sequence: CASSVGGPAGYTF. CDR3 coding DNA: TGTGCCAGCAGCGTAGGGGGTCCCGCTGGCTACACCTTC.

The chain joins TRBV5-1 to TRBJ1-1, with D unresolved. The germline V gene has CDR1 SGHRS and CDR2 YFSETQ. The CDR3 extends over 15 amino acids. V gave up 7 bases and J gave up 3 bases, with 19 bases separating them. The CDR3 spells CASGESARADTEAFF. The CDR3 coding sequence is TGCGCCAGCGGAGAGTCCGCCCGGGCGGACACTGAAGCTTTCTTT.

The chain employs TRBV13 and TRBJ1-3; 7 bases are a match to TRBD1. Per the germline V gene, CDR1 is PRHDT and CDR2 is FYEKMQ (reference sequence). After removal of 3 bases from V and 2 bases from J, the junction contained 1 base not matched to a gene. This CDR3 has 14 residues. The CDR3 here is CASSFTGAGNTIYF. CDR3 nucleotides: TGTGCCAGCAGCTTCACAGGGGCTGGAAACACCATATATTTT. Looking up the rest from reference TRBV13 and TRBJ1-3 gives the full variable domain: AAGVIQSPRHLIKEKRETATLKCYPIPRHDTVYWYQQGPGQDPQFLISFYEKMQSDKGSIPDRFSAQQFSDYHSELNMSSLELGDSALYFCASSFTGAGNTIYFGEGSWLTVV.

V usage is TRBV9 and J usage is TRBJ2-2; 15 bases align to TRBD2. CDR1 is SGDLS and CDR2 is YYNGEE in the germline V gene. The CDR3 sequence is 19 residues long. V was pared by 4 bases and J by 3 bases, with 10 bases of the junction left unmatched. CDR3 region: CASSPLGLAGGQHTGELFF. In DNA form, the CDR3 reads TGTGCCAGCAGCCCACTAGGACTAGCGGGAGGGCAACACACCGGGGAGCTGTTTTTT. The full variable domain, rest sourced from reference TRBV9 and TRBJ2-2, is DSGVTQTPKHLITATGQRVTLRCSPRSGDLSVYWYQQSLDQGLQFLIQYYNGEERAKGNILERFSAQQFPDLHSELNLSSLELGDSALYFCASSPLGLAGGQHTGELFFGEGSRLTVL.

Concerning this clone itself: The conserved final phenylalanine or tryptophan is absent from the CDR3, which likely points to a read error. Because the CDR3's place on the DNA is in doubt, the DNA is left out and the CDR3 is given as listed by TCRdb. The rearrangement uses TRBV23-1 and TRBJ2-3; no DNA check was done on the table's D call, TRBD2. TRBV23-1 is designated an ORF whose function remains uncertain. The CDR3 has 8 residues if both end residues are counted. CDR3 sequence: CAISRGLH.

The chain couples TRBV10-3 to TRBJ1-2; D is unclear. The ends were cut back, 8 bases at V and 8 bases at J, with 12 bases in the middle. CDR1 and CDR2 (germline): ENHRY, SYGVKD. The CDR3 loop spans 11 amino acids. CDR3 loop: CAIGPGEGYTF. CDR3 bases: TGTGCCATCGGGCCTGGGGAGGGCTACACCTTC.

The V call is TRBV5-1, the J call TRBJ2-2, with D hard to call. The CDR3 totals 12 residues. V lost 3 bases and J 6 bases, leaving 6 bases between the germline ends. Germline-derived CDR1 and CDR2 are SGHRS and YFSETQ. The CDR3 DNA sequence: TGCGCCAGCAGCTGGGTCCCCGGGGAGCTGTTTTTT. Its protein product is CASSWVPGELFF. The full variable domain, with the rest looked up from reference TRBV5-1 and TRBJ2-2, is KAGVTQTPRYLIKTRGQQVTLSCSPISGHRSVSWYQQTPGQGLQFLFEYFSETQRNKGNFPGRFSGRQFSNSRSEMNVSTLELGDSALYLCASSWVPGELFFGEGSRLTVL.

The CDR3 loop reads CASSPPEVSSYNEQFF. CDR3 bases: TGTGCCAGTAGTCCCCCTGAGGTGAGCTCCTACAATGAGCAGTTCTTC. V gene TRBV19 combines with J gene TRBJ2-1, with D hard to call. Looked up from germline, CDR1 is LNHDA and CDR2 is SQIVND (reference sequence). CDR3 size: 16 residues. The V end lost 5 bases, the J end lost 0 bases, and 14 bases lay between the germline ends.

The CDR3 here is CASSSGQGAIAYEQYF. In DNA form, the CDR3 reads TGTGCCAGCAGCTCGGGACAGGGGGCGATTGCCTACGAGCAGTACTTC. V and J are TRBV5-4 and TRBJ2-7; TRBD1 aligns across 12 bases. CDR1 and CDR2 from the germline V gene are SGHNT and YYREEE (reference sequence). The V gene end was trimmed by 3 bases and the J gene end by 2 bases; junction bases not matched to a gene: 6. The CDR3 spans 16 residues.

CDR3 in amino acids: CASSYKGTVNEKLFF. CDR3 bases: TGTGCCAGCAGTTACAAAGGGACAGTTAATGAAAAACTGTTTTTT. J is TRBJ1-4 and V is TRBV6-5, with 7 bases fitting TRBD1. The CDR3 length is 15 residues. CDR1 is MNHEY, CDR2 SVGAGI, per germline. V was clipped by 2 bases and J by 4 bases; unmatched bases: 4.

The rearrangement joins TRBV7-8 to TRBJ1-5, with D possibly matching TRBD1 (5 bases). The CDR3 length is 17 residues. The germline V gene encodes CDR1 SGHVS and CDR2 FQNEAQ. Trimming pared 1 base from V and 0 bases from J, leaving 13 bases between. The CDR3 DNA is TGTGCCAGCAGCTTAGGGGGGACGGCTTATAGCAATCAGCCCCAGCATTTT. It translates to CASSLGGTAYSNQPQHF. Combining the CDR3 with reference TRBV7-8 and TRBJ1-5 gives the whole variable domain GAGVSQSPRYKVAKRGQDVALRCDPISGHVSLFWYQQALGQGPEFLTYFQNEAQLDKSGLPSDRFFAERPEGSVSTLKIQRTQQEDSAVYLCASSLGGTAYSNQPQHFGDGTRLSIL.

This clone is classed as medium-sized (0.01 to 0.1%). The gene calls are TRBV10-1 and TRBJ2-1; no clear D. The CDR3 covers 17 residues. V lost 0 bases and J lost 0, with 12 bases in between. CDR1 and CDR2 from the germline V gene are WNHNN and SYGVQD (reference sequence). Written as DNA, the CDR3 is TGCGCCAGCAGTGAGTCGGCAGCGATCTCCTCCTACAATGAGCAGTTCTTC. It yields the protein CASSESAAISSYNEQFF.